The 32 T cell receptor beta chains below were found in one sample sequenced in a study of human T cells and chemical hapten exposure (dated by TCRdb to the early 2020s). Receptors were amplified or captured by RACE. TCRdb lists the instrument as NextSeq 500. The public reads were reprocessed in TCRdb via fastp at Q25 and MiXCR, keeping in-frame beta chains. Entries that share a CDR3 protein sequence are merged under the most common genes and DNA. This sample comprises more than 95,000 distinct CDR3 sequences, roughly 27% of them detected only once. The ten largest clones capture approximately 10% of the sample. The sample's time point label is to be understood as: patch test 3, about 24 weeks after DPC sensitization. Interpreted using the paper, the treatment or condition label stands for: therapeutic diphenylcyclopropenone sensitization with weekly scalp DPC. The sequencing used whole blood, collected in connection with sensitization to the hapten diphenylcyclopropenone (DPC). The origin of the receptors is a man aged 35 to 55 with alopecia areata. Some clones in this sample may be carry-over from other donors' samples.

The table lists this clonotype with a few counts. This rearrangement joins TRBV27 to TRBJ2-5; unclear D gene. Looked up from germline, CDR1 is MNHEY and CDR2 is SMNVEV (reference sequence). V lost 5 bases to trimming and J lost 3 bases, with 10 bases between them. The CDR3 runs to 13 residues. The CDR3 spells CASSPRRKETQYF. DNA of the CDR3: TGTGCCAGCAGTCCAAGGCGGAAAGAGACCCAGTACTTC.

The V call is TRBV7-9, the J call TRBJ2-1, with TRBD2 matching over 12 bases. Germline V gene lookup returns CDR1 SEHNR and CDR2 FQNEAQ (reference sequence). The CDR3 runs to 16 residues. J was trimmed by 7 bases and V by 5 bases; bases with no gene match: 9. The CDR3 reads CASSPLAGGVLNEQFF. The CDR3 nucleotides are TGTGCCAGCAGCCCACTAGCGGGAGGCGTTTTGAATGAGCAGTTCTTC.

Worth noting for this clonotype: An end of the junction does not agree with germline; a read error may underlie this. The chain is built from TRBV14 and TRBJ2-6, with a weak D call TRBD1 (5 bases). CDR3 length: 15 amino acids. In germline, CDR1 is SGHDN, CDR2 FVKESK. As DNA, the CDR3 is TGTGCCAGCAGCCAAGGATTCTCTGGGGCCAACGTCCGGACTTTC. Residues: CASSQGFSGANVRTF.

The chain joins TRBV2 to TRBJ1-5; D ambiguous. The CDR3 is 15 residues long. V lost 3 bases to trimming and J lost 0 bases, with 9 bases between them. The germline gives CDR1 SNHLY, CDR2 FYNNEI. The DNA of the CDR3 is TGTGCCAGCAGTGATCCGATTTCTAGCAATCAGCCCCAGCATTTT. Translating gives CASSDPISSNQPQHF. Full variable domain (remainder filled in from reference TRBV2 and TRBJ1-5): EPEVTQTPSHQVTQMGQEVILRCVPISNHLYFYWYRQILGQKVEFLVSFYNNEISEKSEIFDDQFSVERPDGSNFTLKIRSTKLEDSAMYFCASSDPISSNQPQHFGDGTRLSIL.

This clonotype was seen more than once but under ten times. This chain links TRBV7-9 with TRBJ2-7; 11 nucleotides match TRBD2. Per the germline V gene, CDR1 is SEHNR and CDR2 is FQNEAQ (reference sequence). V shed 5 bases, J shed 3 bases, and the junction held 6 bases outside the gene matches. The CDR3 contains 15 residues. The CDR3 here is CASSPRLAGIYEQYF. The CDR3 DNA reads as TGTGCCAGCAGCCCCCGACTAGCGGGAATCTACGAGCAGTACTTC.

This clonotype was counted a few times. This sequence joins TRBV20-1 and TRBJ2-7, with a weak D call TRBD1 (5 bases). V was shortened by 5 bases and J by 0 bases, with 14 bases between the two germline ends. Per the germline V gene, CDR1 is DFQATT and CDR2 is SNEGSKA (reference sequence). This CDR3 has 14 amino acids. This chain's CDR3 is CSAPTVESSYEQYF. The CDR3 DNA follows: TGCAGTGCTCCGACAGTTGAGAGCTCCTACGAGCAGTACTTC.

This chain joins TRBV28 and TRBJ2-3; 10 bases map to TRBD2. Germline V gives CDR1 MDHEN, CDR2 SYDVKM. The CDR3 runs to 16 residues. With V trimmed by 2 bases and J by 3 bases, 5 bases remained unmatched. The CDR3 DNA follows: TGTGCCAGCAGTTTAGACGCTAGCGGGGGAACAGATACGCAGTATTTT. Its protein product is CASSLDASGGTDTQYF.

V gene TRBV10-3 combines with J gene TRBJ2-3, with 7 bases lining up with TRBD1. The CDR3 has 14 residues. The germline V gene encodes CDR1 ENHRY and CDR2 SYGVKD. The junction had 7 bases not matched to a gene; V was cut back by 6 bases and J by 4 bases. The CDR3 here is CAIRAGTAADTQYF. The CDR3 nucleotides are TGTGCCATCAGAGCCGGGACAGCGGCAGATACGCAGTATTTT.

CDR3 in amino acids: CASSPSMRQPYDTQYF. The CDR3 DNA follows: TGTGCCAGCAGCCCCTCCATGCGACAGCCTTATGATACGCAGTATTTT. The V gene is TRBV11-2, the J gene TRBJ2-3; D possibly corresponds to TRBD1 (5 bases). Germline loops: CDR1 SGHAT, CDR2 FQNNGV. V lost 5 bases and J lost 6, with 21 bases in between. The CDR3 contains 16 residues.

In this sample, this clonotype turned up a few times. CDR3 region: CASTLSTGADTQYF. Written as DNA, the CDR3 is TGTGCCAGCACCCTTTCCACGGGGGCAGATACGCAGTATTTT. The rearrangement links TRBV6-6 to TRBJ2-3, with D perhaps TRBD2 (6 bases). Germline CDR1 is MNHNY and CDR2 is SVGAGI (reference sequence). Trimming took off 7 bases at V and 4 bases at J, with 15 bases between the two ends. The CDR3 has 14 residues.

This chain connects TRBV7-2 to TRBJ2-7; D may correspond to TRBD1 or TRBD2 (5 bases each). V lost 5 bases and J lost 0, with 14 bases in between. Germline CDR1 reads SGHTA; CDR2 reads FQGNSA. The CDR3 has 15 amino acids. DNA for the CDR3: TGTGCCAGCAGCCCCGGGGCCGTCTTCTCCTACGAGCAGTACTTC. Translated: CASSPGAVFSYEQYF.

This clonotype appeared a few times. This chain connects TRBV6-5 to TRBJ2-4, with D perhaps TRBD1 or TRBD2 (6 bases each). V was cut by 5 bases and J by 6 bases, with 17 bases left in between. CDR3 length: 15 residues. Germline CDR1 reads MNHEY; CDR2 reads SVGAGI. The CDR3 nucleotides read TGTGCCAGCAGTCCTGGGGGGCCCGGCGGAAACATTCAGTACTTC. It specifies CASSPGGPGGNIQYF.

The table lists this clonotype with a few counts. V gene TRBV13 combines with J gene TRBJ1-1; 8 positions agree with TRBD1. Per the germline V gene, CDR1 is PRHDT and CDR2 is FYEKMQ (reference sequence). The V gene end was trimmed by 5 bases and the J gene end by 0 bases; junction bases not matched to a gene: 5. The length of the CDR3 is 15 residues. CDR3 residues: CASSLRTGMNTEAFF. DNA for the CDR3: TGTGCCAGCAGCCTCCGGACAGGGATGAACACTGAAGCTTTCTTT.

Only one count was recorded for this clonotype. The CDR3 bases are TGCAGTGCTTCTCCGTTAAGGGGACGTCGGGACACTGAAGCTTTCTTT. This sequence encodes CSASPLRGRRDTEAFF. V and J are TRBV20-1 and TRBJ1-1; maybe TRBD1 (5 bases). V lost 5 bases and J lost 3, with 22 bases in between. This CDR3 contains 16 residues. Germline V gene data show CDR1 as DFQATT and CDR2 as SNEGSKA (reference sequence).

V usage is TRBV7-8 and J usage is TRBJ2-6; 7 bases match TRBD1. Germline lookup yields CDR1 SGHVS and CDR2 FQNEAQ. Trimming removed 2 bases from V and 1 base from J; junction bases left unmatched: 8. The CDR3 extends over 18 amino acids. CDR3 nucleotides: TGTGCCAGCAGCTTATTACCGGGACAGAAGTCTGGGGCCAACGTCCTGACTTTC. As protein: CASSLLPGQKSGANVLTF.

This clonotype was seen only a few times. The V and J genes are TRBV2 and TRBJ1-6; 9 positions agree with TRBD1. CDR1 SNHLY and CDR2 FYNNEI come from the germline V gene. With 5 bases clipped from V and 9 bases from J, the junction kept 8 bases outside the gene matches. The CDR3 spans 15 residues. CDR3 coding DNA: TGTGCCAGCAGTTTACAGGGGGCGAAAGGTTCACCCCTCCACTTT. Protein sequence: CASSLQGAKGSPLHF.

The chain joins TRBV29-1 to TRBJ2-1; D ambiguous. V was clipped by 5 bases and J by 1 base, with 9 bases between them. The CDR3 loop spans 13 amino acids. In germline, CDR1 is SQVTM, CDR2 ANQGSEA. The CDR3 spells CSVRPESYNEQFF. The CDR3 region has the DNA TGCAGCGTTAGGCCCGAATCCTACAATGAGCAGTTCTTC.

This clonotype came up a few times. The chain combines TRBV10-2 with TRBJ2-7; 7 positions match TRBD2. The CDR3 loop spans 12 amino acids. V lost 6 bases to trimming and J lost 7 bases; unmatched junction nucleotides: 6. Germline V gene data show CDR1 as WSHSY and CDR2 as SAAADI. The CDR3 reads CASRGGSGEQYF. For the CDR3, the DNA is TGCGCCAGCAGAGGCGGGAGTGGGGAGCAGTACTTC.

This clonotype was seen a handful of times. The chain recombines TRBV6-2 or TRBV6-3 with TRBJ2-7, with D perhaps matching TRBD1 (6 bases). This CDR3 has 13 residues. The germline V gene has CDR1 MNHEY and CDR2 SVGEGT. V was cut by 7 bases and J by 4 bases, with 14 bases left in between. CDR3 loop: CASNQGHDYEQYF. The CDR3 nucleotides read TGTGCCAGCAACCAGGGACACGATTACGAGCAGTACTTC.

The CDR3 region has the DNA TGTGCCAGCAGTAACACACCGGGACACCTCTACGAGCAGTACTTC. Translation gives CASSNTPGHLYEQYF. The genes are TRBV12-3 or TRBV12-4 and TRBJ2-7, with D possibly matching TRBD1 (6 bases). The CDR3 extends over 15 amino acids. The germline V and J ends were trimmed by 5 bases and 3 bases, with 17 bases remaining between them.

J is TRBJ2-3 and V is TRBV10-2; D remains ambiguous. The CDR3 spans 13 residues. Germline lookup yields CDR1 WSHSY and CDR2 SAAADI. The V end was cut by 5 bases, the J end by 2 bases, with 8 bases between. CDR3 in DNA: TGCGCCAGCAGTACAGCCTACACAGATACGCAGTATTTT. It codes for CASSTAYTDTQYF.

This chain joins TRBV20-1 and TRBJ2-7; TRBD1 matches at 7 bases. The junction had 2 bases not matched to a gene; V was cut back by 4 bases and J by 2 bases. The CDR3 is 12 residues long. Per the germline V gene, CDR1 is DFQATT and CDR2 is SNEGSKA (reference sequence). In DNA, the CDR3 is TGCAGTGCTACGGACAGGACCTACGAGCAGTACTTC. Its translation is CSATDRTYEQYF.

As regards this clonotype: An end of the junction differs from the germline gene, which may be a read error. V usage is TRBV6-5 and J usage is TRBJ2-2; a possible D gene is TRBD1 (6 bases). This CDR3 spans 15 amino acids. Germline V gene sequence: CDR1 MNHEY, CDR2 SVGAGI. CDR3 loop: CASNKGRGTKGGLFF. The CDR3 DNA is TGTGCCAGCAACAAGGGCAGGGGCACCAAAGGGGGGCTGTTTTTT.

This rearrangement joins TRBV12-3 or TRBV12-4 to TRBJ2-3, with 8 bases matching TRBD2. This CDR3 contains 17 residues. Trimming removed 2 bases from V and 4 bases from J; junction bases left unmatched: 11. The CDR3 bases are TGTGCCAGCAGTTTAATTCTTCTCGGGAGGGCCCCAGATACGCAGTATTTT. Encoded protein: CASSLILLGRAPDTQYF.

In its sample, this clonotype was seen a few times. This rearrangement joins TRBV15 to TRBJ1-6; 7 nucleotides align to TRBD1. Trimming at V came to 2 bases and at J to 12 bases, leaving 10 bases not matched to a gene. The CDR3 is made up of 15 amino acids. Germline CDR1 is LNHNV and CDR2 is YYDKDF (reference sequence). The CDR3 loop reads CATSRYRDSPGPLHF. CDR3 nucleotides: TGTGCCACCAGCAGATACCGGGACAGTCCTGGACCCCTCCACTTT.

This clonotype has a handful of counts. The chain has TRBV5-1 and TRBJ1-5; maybe TRBD1 (5 bases). The V gene's germline CDR1 is SGHRS and CDR2 YFSETQ. V was pared by 0 bases and J by 6 bases, with 10 bases between. The length of the CDR3 is 14 residues. CDR3 protein: CASSLDGGGQPQHF. As DNA, the CDR3 is TGCGCCAGCAGCTTGGATGGGGGAGGTCAGCCCCAGCATTTT.

This clonotype appeared a few times. The rearrangement uses TRBV6-1 and TRBJ2-7; 10 bases map to TRBD2. CDR1 and CDR2 from the germline V gene are MNHNS and SASEGT. The CDR3 is 15 amino acids. V lost 1 base to trimming and J lost 0 bases; unmatched junction nucleotides: 0. The CDR3 coding sequence is TGTGCCAGCAGTGAAGGGACTAGCGGCTCCTACGAGCAGTACTTC. Its protein product is CASSEGTSGSYEQYF.

This clonotype appeared a few times. This chain joins TRBV28 and TRBJ1-6; D unclear. CDR3 length: 14 amino acids. Germline CDR1 reads MDHEN; CDR2 reads SYDVKM. Trimming removed 2 bases from V and 7 bases from J, with 9 bases in between. CDR3 in amino acids: CASSLLGRNSPLHF. CDR3 DNA: TGTGCCAGCAGTTTACTTGGACGGAATTCACCCCTCCACTTT.

A few counts support this clonotype. V and J are TRBV29-1 and TRBJ2-4; no clear D gene. This CDR3 has 12 residues. With 1 base removed from V and 9 bases from J, the gap between germline ends came to 10 bases. Per the germline V gene, CDR1 is SQVTM and CDR2 is ANQGSEA. The DNA for the CDR3 is TGCAGCGTTGAAGTGGCAGCCGGCATTCAGTACTTC. Translation gives CSVEVAAGIQYF.

This chain connects TRBV7-2 to TRBJ2-2, with D perhaps TRBD2 (6 bases). From germline, CDR1 is SGHTA and CDR2 FQGNSA. V was clipped by 2 bases and J by 13 bases, with 14 bases between them. This CDR3 is 13 amino acids long. The CDR3 DNA is TGTGCCAGCAGCTTAAGGACGGCGGGAAGGCTGTTTTTT. It encodes CASSLRTAGRLFF.

The chain couples TRBV29-1 to TRBJ2-7; D tentatively fits TRBD1 or TRBD2 (6 bases each). The length of the CDR3 is 11 residues. V lost 6 bases and J lost 3, with 9 bases in between. CDR1 SQVTM and CDR2 ANQGSEA come from the germline V gene. CDR3: CSVGGGYEQYF. CDR3 sequence (DNA): TGCAGCGTAGGAGGGGGCTACGAGCAGTACTTC.

The V gene is TRBV29-1, the J gene TRBJ1-2, with D tentatively TRBD1 (6 bases). Germline V lookup: CDR1 SQVTM, CDR2 ANQGSEA. Between the trimmed V and J ends, which lost 8 bases and 2 bases, there was a span of 12 bases. The CDR3 covers 12 residues. The chain's CDR3 is CSTWDTNYGYTF. The CDR3 bases are TGCAGCACCTGGGACACGAACTATGGCTACACCTTC. The full variable domain, rest sourced from reference TRBV29-1 and TRBJ1-2, is SAVISQKPSRDICQRGTSLTIQCQVDSQVTMMFWYRQQPGQSLTLIATANQGSEATYESGFVIDKFPISRPNLTFSTLTVSNMSPEDSSIYLCSTWDTNYGYTFGSGTRLTVV.